Listed below are T cell receptor beta chains from one sample, sequenced in a study of low-dose radiotherapy and immunotherapy resistance in tumors. TCRdb ran MiXCR on the reads and lists one entry per CDR3 protein. The data hold about 82,000 distinct CDR3 sequences, with approximately 19% observed a single time. This material consisted of PBMCs, taken before treatment. Receptors were obtained from a male donor with prostate cancer. Each CDR3 is given with its conserved first and last residue. D genes are given only for firm matches. Some rows have no size entry. The others give once, few or many, or a class for an expanded clone.

TRBJ2-5 | NA | TRBV7-3 | NA | CASSLLGQETQYF | TGTGCCAGCAGCTTACTCGGGCAAGAGACCCAGTACTTC
TRBJ2-7 | NA | TRBV28 | TRBD2 | CASSLSLGLGTSEYEQYF | TGTGCCAGCAGTTTATCGCTTGGCCTTGGGACTAGCGAGTACGAGCAGTACTTC
TRBJ2-1 | many | TRBV5-1 | TRBD2 | CASSLVRGRATGSPGEQFF | TGCGCCAGCAGCTTGGTTCGCGGGAGGGCAACCGGCTCCCCCGGCGAGCAGTTCTTC
TRBJ1-1 | many | TRBV19 | NA | CASRQQQGQAFF | TGTGCCAGCAGGCAGCAACAAGGGCAAGCTTTCTTT
TRBJ1-6 | many | TRBV14 | NA | CASSQEAIGSPLHF | TGTGCCAGCAGCCAGGAGGCCATCGGTTCACCCCTCCACTTT
TRBJ2-1 | few | TRBV24-1 | NA | CATSDHSRGDHNEQFF | TGTGCCACCAGTGATCACTCCAGGGGTGATCACAATGAGCAGTTCTTC
TRBJ2-1 | many | TRBV3-1 | TRBD1 | CASSRVDRGLEQFF | TGTGCCAGCAGCCGGGTAGACAGGGGGCTTGAGCAGTTCTTC
TRBJ2-1 | many | TRBV20-1 | TRBD1 | CSASGTANEQFF | TGCAGTGCTTCAGGGACAGCGAATGAGCAGTTCTTC
TRBJ2-3 | many | TRBV5-1 | NA | CASSYSGSTDTQYF | TGCGCCAGCAGCTATAGCGGTAGCACAGATACGCAGTATTTT
TRBJ2-2 | many | TRBV5-1 | NA | CASSLEDANTGELFF | TGCGCCAGCAGCTTGGAGGACGCCAACACCGGGGAGCTGTTTTTT
TRBJ2-7 | once | TRBV28 | TRBD1 | CASSSIGTVLSYEQYF | TGTGCCAGCAGTTCGATAGGGACAGTCCTCTCCTACGAGCAGTACTTC
TRBJ1-1 | many | TRBV18 | NA | CASSPNGGLNAFF | TGTGCCAGCTCACCAAACGGGGGTCTTAACGCTTTCTTT
TRBJ2-1 | many | TRBV9 | NA | CASSVGGSVGQYNEQFF | TGTGCCAGCAGCGTAGGGGGAAGTGTTGGCCAGTACAATGAGCAGTTCTTC
TRBJ2-3 | NA | TRBV12-3/TRBV12-4 | NA | CASSPYRTSTDTQYF | TGTGCCAGCAGTCCCTACCGGACGAGCACAGATACGCAGTATTTT
TRBJ2-1 | many | TRBV29-1 | NA | CSVAGLSSYNEQFF | TGCAGCGTGGCCGGGCTGAGCTCCTACAATGAGCAGTTCTTC
TRBJ1-1 | NA | TRBV5-1 | NA | CASSGMNTEAFF | TGCGCCAGCAGCGGAATGAACACTGAAGCTTTCTTT
TRBJ1-3 | many | TRBV5-4 | NA | CASSDGRSGNTIYF | TGTGCCAGCAGCGACGGCCGATCTGGAAACACCATATATTTT
TRBJ2-3 | many | TRBV7-4 | NA | CASSPLNTDTQYF | TGTGCCAGCAGCCCATTAAACACAGATACGCAGTATTTT
TRBJ1-1 | many | TRBV10-3 | NA | CAISDSGREAFF | TGTGCCATCAGTGATTCCGGCAGGGAAGCTTTCTTT
TRBJ2-3 | once | TRBV20-1 | NA | CSPELTGEITDTQYF | TGCAGCCCAGAACTTACCGGGGAAATCACAGATACGCAGTATTTT
TRBJ2-1 | many | TRBV12-3/TRBV12-4 | NA | CASSLHGSSYNEQFF | TGTGCCAGCAGTTTACACGGAAGCTCCTACAATGAGCAGTTCTTC
TRBJ2-7 | few | TRBV5-1 | TRBD2 | CASSQAGGHSYEQYF | TGCGCCAGCAGCCAAGCGGGGGGGCACTCCTACGAGCAGTACTTC
TRBJ2-1 | many | TRBV20-1 | NA | CSALRGVDEQFF | TGCAGCGCCTTACGCGGGGTCGACGAGCAGTTCTTC
TRBJ2-1 | NA | TRBV29-1 | TRBD2 | CSVTSGRYNEQFF | TGCAGCGTGACTAGCGGGAGATACAATGAGCAGTTCTTC
TRBJ2-2 | many | TRBV20-1 | NA | CSATLPGRNTGELFF | TGCAGTGCCACTCTACCGGGGAGAAACACCGGGGAGCTGTTTTTT
TRBJ2-5 | many | TRBV7-2 | NA | CASSSLLKETQYF | TGTGCCAGCAGCTCCCTGTTAAAAGAGACCCAGTACTTC
TRBJ2-1 | NA | TRBV29-1 | NA | CSVEGGGDSYNEQFF | TGCAGCGTTGAGGGTGGCGGGGACTCCTACAATGAGCAGTTCTTC
TRBJ2-7 | many | TRBV30 | TRBD2 | CAWSVVPIAGRDYEQYF | TGTGCCTGGAGTGTAGTACCAATAGCGGGCAGGGACTACGAGCAGTACTTC
TRBJ1-1 | NA | TRBV19 | NA | CASIGTVNTEAFF | TGTGCCAGTATCGGGACGGTGAACACTGAAGCTTTCTTT
TRBJ2-6 | many | TRBV19 | NA | CASSNEPTRVSGANVLTF | TGTGCCAGTAGTAACGAGCCCACCAGGGTGTCCGGGGCCAACGTCCTGACTTTC
TRBJ1-2 | many | TRBV19 | NA | CASSIPGGQGYTF | TGTGCCAGTAGTATCCCGGGGGGTCAGGGCTACACCTTC
TRBJ2-7 | many | TRBV12-3/TRBV12-4 | NA | CASSFGQATLYEQYF | TGTGCCAGCAGTTTCGGCCAGGCGACCCTATACGAGCAGTACTTC
TRBJ1-1 | many | TRBV12-3/TRBV12-4 | NA | CASSPYQDWRSAEAFF | TGTGCCAGCAGTCCCTACCAAGACTGGCGGTCGGCTGAAGCTTTCTTT
TRBJ2-2 | many | TRBV4-3 | NA | CASTQRFNREFTGELFF | TGCGCCAGCACCCAAAGGTTCAACAGGGAATTCACCGGGGAGCTGTTTTTT
TRBJ2-7 | many | TRBV29-1 | NA | CSVSAGRGYEQYF | TGCAGCGTCAGCGCTGGCCGGGGCTACGAGCAGTACTTC
TRBJ1-1 | NA | TRBV6-6 | NA | CASSHHYNSEAFF | TGTGCCAGCAGCCACCATTATAACAGTGAAGCTTTCTTT
TRBJ2-7 | many | TRBV6-2/TRBV6-3 | NA | CASSGIEGWSYEQYF | TGTGCCAGCAGTGGAATCGAGGGGTGGTCCTACGAGCAGTACTTC
TRBJ2-1 | many | TRBV10-2 | TRBD2 | CASKKRRDGGASSYNEQFF | TGCGCCAGTAAGAAACGACGTGACGGGGGGGCGAGCTCCTACAATGAGCAGTTCTTC
TRBJ2-1 | many | TRBV5-1 | TRBD2 | CASSLSGGSRDEQFF | TGCGCCAGCAGCTTGTCTGGCGGGAGTCGTGATGAGCAGTTCTTC
TRBJ1-1 | many | TRBV7-2 | NA | CASSLAGGMNTEAFF | TGTGCCAGCAGCTTAGCGGGGGGTATGAACACTGAAGCTTTCTTT
TRBJ2-2 | many | TRBV6-2/TRBV6-3 | TRBD2 | CASRTRTSGLELFF | TGTGCCAGCAGAACGCGGACTAGCGGGCTTGAGCTGTTTTTT
TRBJ1-2 | many | TRBV28 | TRBD1 | CASSVTGGYYGYTF | TGTGCCAGCAGTGTAACAGGGGGCTACTATGGCTACACCTTC
TRBJ2-5 | NA | TRBV28 | TRBD1 | CASSLRTGVTQYF | TGTGCCAGCAGTCTGAGGACAGGGGTGACCCAGTACTTC
TRBJ2-7 | NA | TRBV28 | NA | CASSLDLSKFRTYEQYF | TGTGCCAGCAGTTTGGACCTCAGCAAATTCCGAACCTACGAGCAGTACTTC
TRBJ2-3 | many | TRBV7-2 | TRBD2 | CASSSLAGGHTQYF | TGTGCCAGCAGCTCCTTAGCGGGGGGGCATACGCAGTATTTT
TRBJ1-2 | many | TRBV29-1 | NA | CSVLQGTNYGYTF | TGCAGCGTCCTACAGGGAACTAACTATGGCTACACCTTC
TRBJ1-5 | many | TRBV19 | TRBD1 | CATNRDRNQPQHF | TGTGCCACCAACCGGGACAGAAATCAGCCCCAGCATTTT
TRBJ2-7 | many | TRBV5-1 | TRBD2 | CASSSTSGRSREQYF | TGCGCCAGCAGCTCAACTAGCGGGAGATCCCGCGAGCAGTACTTC
TRBJ2-1 | many | TRBV6-1 | TRBD2 | CASSDSGAFNEQFF | TGTGCCAGCAGTGATAGCGGGGCCTTCAATGAGCAGTTCTTC
TRBJ1-4 | NA | TRBV5-6 | NA | CASSLVQGKSRATNEKLFF | TGTGCCAGCAGCTTGGTTCAGGGGAAGTCCCGTGCAACTAATGAAAAACTGTTTTTT
TRBJ2-1 | medium-sized | TRBV19 | TRBD2 | CASSEEGAGGPYEQFF | TGTGCCAGTAGTGAGGAGGGAGCGGGAGGTCCCTATGAGCAGTTCTTC
TRBJ2-3 | NA | TRBV5-4 | TRBD1 | CASSQDRGVADTQYF | TGTGCCAGCAGCCAGGACAGGGGTGTCGCAGATACGCAGTATTTT